The 23 T cell receptor beta chains listed next were all sequenced from one sample in a study of cytomegalovirus exposure and HLA in healthy donors. Primers included in the PCR were 60 Vbeta and 13 Jbeta primers. TCRdb keeps only in-frame clones here, not all; method: immunoSEQ multiplex PCR. The top ten hold 0.24% of the sample, which has about 240,000 clones, more than 75% seen once. What was sequenced was PBMCs. The receptors were sampled from a girl between 2 and 10 years old in good health and CMV-seronegative.

The CDR3: CASSVGSTGETQYF. As DNA, the CDR3 is TGTGCCAGCAGCGTAGGGAGTACGGGGGAGACCCAGTACTTC. V gene TRBV9 combines with J gene TRBJ2-5; the D gene is possibly TRBD2 (5 bases). The CDR3 contains 14 residues. Looked up from germline, CDR1 is SGDLS and CDR2 is YYNGEE. Trimming took 0 bases from V and 5 from J, leaving 11 bases between them.

The chain recombines TRBV10-2 with TRBJ1-6; D gene unclear. The CDR3 spans 14 residues. V was pared by 4 bases and J by 6 bases, with 10 bases between. From germline, CDR1 is WSHSY and CDR2 SAAADI. CDR3 sequence: CASSGGGSNSPLHF. In DNA, the CDR3 is TGCGCCAGCAGTGGGGGAGGGTCTAATTCACCCCTCCACTTT.

This chain connects TRBV2 to TRBJ1-1; tentative D call: TRBD1 (5 bases). In germline, CDR1 is SNHLY, CDR2 FYNNEI. V was clipped by 9 bases and J by 1 base, with 12 bases between them. The CDR3 runs 13 residues. CDR3 nucleotide sequence: TGTGCCAGTAATGGGGGGAGGAACACTGAAGCTTTCTTT. Its translation: CASNGGRNTEAFF.

This clone was detected a few times. The chain joins TRBV6-6 to TRBJ1-1, with D perhaps TRBD1 (5 bases). The V end was cut by 7 bases, the J end by 5 bases, with 14 bases between. The germline CDR1 and CDR2 sequences are MNHNY and SVGAGI (reference sequence). The CDR3 runs to 13 residues. CDR3 nucleotide sequence: TGTGCCAGCACTGGGGCGGGGAGGACTGAAGCTTTCTTT. Translation: CASTGAGRTEAFF.

The J gene is TRBJ2-2, the V gene TRBV19; D perhaps matches TRBD2 (5 bases). Looked up from germline, CDR1 is LNHDA and CDR2 is SQIVND (reference sequence). The germline V and J ends were trimmed by 7 bases and 6 bases, with 9 bases remaining between them. The CDR3 has 12 amino acids. Here the CDR3 DNA reads TGTGCCAGTACCCTGAGGGCCGGGGAGCTGTTTTTT. Its protein product is CASTLRAGELFF.

In its sample, this clone was seen once. The chain recombines TRBV5-1 with TRBJ2-2; perhaps TRBD1 as D (6 bases). Germline V gene lookup returns CDR1 SGHRS and CDR2 YFSETQ. V was trimmed by 4 bases and J by 7 bases, leaving 17 bases between them. The CDR3 contains 15 residues. The CDR3 sequence: CASSRTGTRYGELFF. The CDR3 nucleotides read TGCGCCAGCAGCAGGACCGGGACAAGATACGGGGAGCTGTTTTTT.

Note on this clone: This sample also contains other DNA sequences that code for the same CDR3. This rearrangement joins TRBV6-1 to TRBJ1-6, with D possibly being TRBD1 (5 bases). The CDR3 is made up of 16 amino acids. V was trimmed by 4 bases and J by 4 bases, leaving 14 bases between them. CDR1 and CDR2 from the germline V gene are MNHNS and SASEGT. The CDR3 bases are TGTGCCAGCAGTGGCCCAGGGAGGTTGTATAATTCACCCCTCCACTTT. Protein: CASSGPGRLYNSPLHF.

CDR3 loop: CASSQHTGVSSYEQYF. In DNA, the CDR3 is TGCGCCAGCAGCCAACACACAGGGGTGTCCTCCTACGAGCAGTACTTC. This chain links TRBV4-1 with TRBJ2-7; the match to TRBD1 covers 7 bases. The CDR3 spans 16 residues. The J segment lost 0 bases and the V segment lost 2 bases, leaving 7 bases of the junction unmatched. Germline V gene data show CDR1 as MGHRA and CDR2 as YSYEKL.

DNA of the CDR3: TGCAGCGTTGTATGGCGCGGGCCGACCTACGAGCAGTACTTC. It translates to CSVVWRGPTYEQYF. The chain recombines TRBV29-1 with TRBJ2-7; possibly TRBD2 for D (5 bases). From germline, CDR1 is SQVTM and CDR2 ANQGSEA. The CDR3 has 14 amino acids. V was shortened by 4 bases and J by 2 bases, with 15 bases between the two germline ends.

The rearrangement links TRBV4-1 to TRBJ1-2, with 10 bases identical to TRBD1. The germline CDR1 and CDR2 sequences are MGHRA and YSYEKL. The J segment lost 4 bases and the V segment lost 4 bases, leaving 6 bases of the junction unmatched. The CDR3 is made up of 15 amino acids. CDR3 amino acids: CASSPRTGGGYGYTF. CDR3 in DNA: TGCGCCAGCAGCCCCCGGACAGGGGGAGGCTATGGCTACACCTTC.

The rearrangement joins TRBV25-1 to TRBJ1-1, with D unresolved. Trimming took off 6 bases at V and 3 bases at J, with 14 bases between the two ends. Germline CDR1 MGHDK, CDR2 SYGVNS. This CDR3 has 14 residues. The CDR3 DNA is TGTGCCAGCAGACCCCCTGTGGGAGACACTGAAGCTTTCTTT. Its translation is CASRPPVGDTEAFF.

The chain couples TRBV5-4 to TRBJ1-4, with D possibly TRBD1 on 5 matching bases. V was cut by 0 bases and J by 9 bases, with 15 bases left in between. The CDR3 totals 15 residues. Per germline, CDR1 SGHNT and CDR2 YYREEE (reference sequence). CDR3 residues: CASSLGGQGGQKLFF. In DNA form, the CDR3 reads TGTGCCAGCAGCTTGGGAGGGCAGGGAGGGCAAAAACTGTTTTTT.

This clone has only one observation. This chain uses TRBV18 with TRBJ2-3, with 10 bases identical to TRBD2. Germline assignment: CDR1 KGHSH and CDR2 LQKENI. The CDR3 extends over 20 amino acids. Trimming at V came to 4 bases and at J to 1 base, leaving 17 bases not matched to a gene. The CDR3 spells CASSRTKNLLAGWGTDTQYF. CDR3 nucleotide sequence: TGTGCCAGCTCACGAACCAAAAACCTACTAGCGGGATGGGGCACAGATACGCAGTATTTT.

The chain carries TRBV2 and TRBJ2-7, with D possibly being TRBD2 (6 bases). The germline V gene has CDR1 SNHLY and CDR2 FYNNEI. Trimming left V 7 bases short and J 2 bases short, with 15 bases between. The CDR3 totals 14 residues. The DNA for the CDR3 is TGTGCCAGCATTGGAGGGACTGGAGCCTACGAGCAGTACTTC. Residues: CASIGGTGAYEQYF.

The chain joins TRBV5-4 to TRBJ1-1, with D perhaps matching TRBD1 (5 bases). This CDR3 contains 16 residues. Germline V gene lookup returns CDR1 SGHNT and CDR2 YYREEE (reference sequence). V was shortened by 0 bases and J by 8 bases, with 20 bases between the two germline ends. The CDR3 reads CASSLVGEEGKKEAFF. The CDR3, as DNA: TGTGCCAGCAGCTTGGTAGGGGAGGAGGGGAAGAAAGAAGCTTTCTTT. The entire variable domain, with the rest obtained from reference TRBV5-4 and TRBJ1-1, is as follows: ETGVTQSPTHLIKTRGQQVTLRCSSQSGHNTVSWYQQALGQGPQFIFQYYREEENGRGNFPPRFSGLQFPNYSSELNVNALELDDSALYLCASSLVGEEGKKEAFFGQGTRLTVV.

The gene calls are TRBV5-1 and TRBJ2-1, with D hard to call. This CDR3 spans 14 amino acids. The germline V gene encodes CDR1 SGHRS and CDR2 YFSETQ. The V end lost 0 bases, the J end lost 5 bases, and 9 bases lay between the germline ends. In DNA form, the CDR3 reads TGCGCCAGCAGCTTGGGTGGGCGAGACAATGAGCAGTTCTTC. Protein product: CASSLGGRDNEQFF. The full variable domain, its missing parts supplied by reference TRBV5-1 and TRBJ2-1, is KAGVTQTPRYLIKTRGQQVTLSCSPISGHRSVSWYQQTPGQGLQFLFEYFSETQRNKGNFPGRFSGRQFSNSRSEMNVSTLELGDSALYLCASSLGGRDNEQFFGPGTRLTVL.

The chain is built from TRBV30 and TRBJ2-7, with a weak D call TRBD2 (6 bases). The CDR3 sequence is 15 residues long. V shed 0 bases and J shed 0 bases, with 12 bases lying between them. Germline V gives CDR1 GTSNPN, CDR2 SVGIG (reference sequence). CDR3 coding DNA: TGTGCCTGGAGTGTAGGGCTAGCGAGCTCCTACGAGCAGTACTTC. Protein sequence: CAWSVGLASSYEQYF.

The chain has TRBV6-6 and TRBJ2-5; 8 positions match TRBD1. CDR3 length: 16 amino acids. Germline V lookup: CDR1 MNHNY, CDR2 SVGAGI (reference sequence). V shed 2 bases, J shed 5 bases, and the junction held 10 bases outside the gene matches. This CDR3 reads CASSYDGRGLIETQYF. DNA of the CDR3: TGTGCCAGCAGTTACGATGGCAGGGGGCTTATCGAGACCCAGTACTTC.

The genes are TRBV19 and TRBJ1-1; the match to TRBD1 covers 7 bases. After removal of 3 bases from V and 6 bases from J, the junction contained 19 bases not matched to a gene. This CDR3 has 18 residues. The germline gives CDR1 LNHDA, CDR2 SQIVND (reference sequence). The CDR3 protein is CASSIWRLGTEGQPEAFF. CDR3 DNA sequence: TGTGCCAGTAGTATTTGGCGCCTGGGGACAGAGGGTCAGCCTGAAGCTTTCTTT.

The chain couples TRBV4-2 to TRBJ2-1; D is perhaps TRBD1 (5 bases). Trimming pared 0 bases from V and 8 bases from J, leaving 17 bases between. The CDR3 extends over 16 amino acids. Germline loops: CDR1 LGHNA, CDR2 YNFKEQ. The CDR3, as DNA: TGTGCCAGCAGCCAAGATCCCCAGGGTTCCTTCTATGAGCAGTTCTTC. Its translation is CASSQDPQGSFYEQFF.

The genes are TRBV27 and TRBJ1-5; a weak D match, TRBD1 (6 bases). Germline CDR1 is MNHEY and CDR2 is SMNVEV (reference sequence). The CDR3 is made up of 15 amino acids. V dropped 3 bases and J dropped 1 base, with 10 bases sitting between them. DNA of the CDR3: TGTGCCAGCAGTTTCCCCGGACAGAGCAATCAGCCCCAGCATTTT. This codes for CASSFPGQSNQPQHF.

The V call is TRBV21-1, the J call TRBJ2-7; the D call TRBD1 from the table was never checked on the DNA. TRBV21-1 is labeled a pseudogene. The CDR3 covers 14 residues. This CDR3 reads CASSKTGQGRKEYF. In nucleotides, the CDR3 is TGTGCCAGCAGCAAAACCGGGCAGGGGCGTAAGGAGTACTTC.

The CDR3 DNA reads TGTGCCAGCAGGCGACTAGCGGGGGGGGCAGATACGCAGTATTTT. It translates to CASRRLAGGADTQYF. This sequence joins TRBV6-5 and TRBJ2-3; 14 nucleotides agree with TRBD2. Germline assignment: CDR1 MNHEY and CDR2 SVGAGI. J gave up 4 bases and V 6 bases, and 3 bases lay outside the gene matches. This CDR3 spans 15 amino acids.